This TCR beta chain appears in the sequencing data of a study of shared clonotypes between healthy human individuals. Libraries were prepared by immunoSEQ multiplex PCR; TCRdb keeps only in-frame clonotypes and omits some of them. The data contain about 600,000 clones, over 95% of them singletons. Remarks on this clone: One end of the junction varies from germline; a read error may be responsible.

Naive CD8 cells lacked CD45RO, underwent positive selection for CCR7 and left out terminally differentiated effector memory CD45RA+ cells. CDR1 and CDR2 from the germline V gene are SGHTA and FQGNSA. The CDR3 runs to 14 residues. This TCR was sampled from a woman in her twenties or thirties in good health. This chain uses TRBV7-2 with TRBJ2-1, with D possibly matching TRBD2 (6 bases). The sequenced sample was naive CD8+ T cells sorted from blood. The DNA for the CDR3 is TGTGCCAGCAGCCTATCGATACTGCGGGATGAGCTGTTCTTC. Amino acid sequence: CASSLSILRDELFF.